This TCR beta chain was sequenced in a study of shared clonotypes between healthy human individuals. Overall study context: Researchers assigned three CD4 naive, three CD4 memory, two CD8 naive and one CD8 memory plate to each donor.

Overall study results and limits: Among the subsets, naive ones generally showed larger estimated richness than memory ones. Sharing across a few donors was seen in 4% to 6.5% of naive CD4 clonotypes.

Clones were sequenced by immunoSEQ multiplex PCR, and TCRdb holds only the in-frame ones, with some missing. The repertoire includes over 300,000 clones, 80% to 90% of them detected once, and 16% sits in the top ten. As to this clone: Its antigen is as yet unknown.

CD8 memory combined CD45RO+ cells with CCR7-negative CD45RA+ TemRA cells. The CDR3 extends over 15 amino acids. Trimming removed 0 bases at V and 1 base at J, with 7 bases between. CDR1 and CDR2 from the germline V gene are MGHRA and YSYEKL. The gene calls are TRBV4-1 and TRBJ1-5; tentative D call: TRBD1 (6 bases). The sequenced material came from memory CD8+ T cells sorted from blood. Subset of the sample: CD45RO+ cells pooled with CCR7-negative TemRA cells. The TCR sequence derives from a man aged 18 to 30 in good health. CDR3 DNA sequence: TGCGCCAGCAGCCAAGAAGACAGGAGCAATCAGCCCCAGCATTTT. Translation gives CASSQEDRSNQPQHF.